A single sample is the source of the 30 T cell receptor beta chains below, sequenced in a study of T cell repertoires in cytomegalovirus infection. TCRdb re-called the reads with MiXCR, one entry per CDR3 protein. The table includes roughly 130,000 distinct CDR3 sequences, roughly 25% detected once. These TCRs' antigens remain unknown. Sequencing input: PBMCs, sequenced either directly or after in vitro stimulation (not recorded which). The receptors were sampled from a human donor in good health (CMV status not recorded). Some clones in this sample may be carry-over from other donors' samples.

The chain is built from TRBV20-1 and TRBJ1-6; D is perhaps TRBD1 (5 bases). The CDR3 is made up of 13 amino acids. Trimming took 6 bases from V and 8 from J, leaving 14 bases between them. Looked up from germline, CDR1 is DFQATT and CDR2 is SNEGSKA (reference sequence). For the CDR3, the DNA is TGCAGTGCCAGGAGGGACGTGGATTCACCCCTCCACTTT. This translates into CSARRDVDSPLHF.

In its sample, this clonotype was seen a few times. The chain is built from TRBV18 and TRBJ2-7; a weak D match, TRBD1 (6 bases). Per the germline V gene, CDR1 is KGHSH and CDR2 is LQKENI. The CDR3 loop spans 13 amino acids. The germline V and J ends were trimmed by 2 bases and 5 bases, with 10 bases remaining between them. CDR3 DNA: TGTGCCAGCTCACCAGTAGGGGGTAACGAGCAGTACGTC. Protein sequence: CASSPVGGNEQYV.

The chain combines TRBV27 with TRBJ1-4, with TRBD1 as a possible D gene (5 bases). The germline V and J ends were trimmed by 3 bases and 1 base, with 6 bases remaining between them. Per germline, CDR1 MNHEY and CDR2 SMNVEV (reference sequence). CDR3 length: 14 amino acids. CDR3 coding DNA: TGTGCCAGCAGTTTGCAGGGAACTAATGAAAAACTGTTTTTT. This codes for CASSLQGTNEKLFF. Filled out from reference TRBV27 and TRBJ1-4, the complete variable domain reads EAQVTQNPRYLITVTGKKLTVTCSQNMNHEYMSWYRQDPGLGLRQIYYSMNVEVTDKGDVPEGYKVSRKEKRNFPLILESPSPNQTSLYFCASSLQGTNEKLFFGSGTQLSVL.

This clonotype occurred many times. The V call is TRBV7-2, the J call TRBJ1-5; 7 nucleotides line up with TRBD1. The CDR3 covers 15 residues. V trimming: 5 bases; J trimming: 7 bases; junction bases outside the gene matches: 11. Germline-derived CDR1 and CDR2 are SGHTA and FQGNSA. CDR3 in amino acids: CASSLQQGLGQPQHF. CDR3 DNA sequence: TGTGCCAGCAGCCTCCAACAGGGGTTGGGACAGCCCCAGCATTTT. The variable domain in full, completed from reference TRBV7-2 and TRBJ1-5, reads GAGVSQSPSNKVTEKGKDVELRCDPISGHTALYWYRQSLGQGLEFLIYFQGNSAPDKSGLPSDRFSAERTGGSVSTLTIQRTQQEDSAVYLCASSLQQGLGQPQHFGDGTRLSIL.

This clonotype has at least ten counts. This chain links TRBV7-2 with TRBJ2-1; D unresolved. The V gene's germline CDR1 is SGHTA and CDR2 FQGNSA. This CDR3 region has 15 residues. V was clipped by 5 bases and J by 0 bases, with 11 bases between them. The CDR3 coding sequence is TGTGCCAGCAGCCCTCAGATGAGCTCCTACAATGAGCAGTTCTTC. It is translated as CASSPQMSSYNEQFF.

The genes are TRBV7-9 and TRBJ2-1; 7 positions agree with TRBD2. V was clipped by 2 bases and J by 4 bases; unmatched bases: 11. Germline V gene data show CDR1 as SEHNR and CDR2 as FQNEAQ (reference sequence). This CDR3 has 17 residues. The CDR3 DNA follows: TGTGCCAGCAGCTTAAGGTTCCAGCGGGGCCTATACAATGAGCAGTTCTTC. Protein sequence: CASSLRFQRGLYNEQFF.

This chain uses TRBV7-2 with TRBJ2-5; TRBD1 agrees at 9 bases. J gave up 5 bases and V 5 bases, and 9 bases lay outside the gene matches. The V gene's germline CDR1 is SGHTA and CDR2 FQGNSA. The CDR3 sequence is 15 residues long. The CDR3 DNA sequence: TGTGCCAGCAGCCCAGCGGGACAGGGTTTGGAGACCCAGTACTTC. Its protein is CASSPAGQGLETQYF.

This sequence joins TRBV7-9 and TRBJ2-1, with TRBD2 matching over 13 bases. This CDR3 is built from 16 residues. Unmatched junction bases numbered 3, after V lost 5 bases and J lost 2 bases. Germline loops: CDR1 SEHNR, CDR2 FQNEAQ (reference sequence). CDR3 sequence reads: CASSPGTSGTYNEQFF. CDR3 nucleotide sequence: TGTGCCAGCAGCCCTGGGACTAGCGGGACCTACAATGAGCAGTTCTTC.

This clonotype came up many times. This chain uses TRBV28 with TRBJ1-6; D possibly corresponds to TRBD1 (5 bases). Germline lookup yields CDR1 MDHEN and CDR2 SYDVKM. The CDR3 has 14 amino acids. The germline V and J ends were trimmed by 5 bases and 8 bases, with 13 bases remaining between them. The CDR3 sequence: CASSVPQGHSPLHF. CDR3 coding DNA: TGTGCCAGCAGTGTGCCTCAGGGTCATTCACCCCTCCACTTT.

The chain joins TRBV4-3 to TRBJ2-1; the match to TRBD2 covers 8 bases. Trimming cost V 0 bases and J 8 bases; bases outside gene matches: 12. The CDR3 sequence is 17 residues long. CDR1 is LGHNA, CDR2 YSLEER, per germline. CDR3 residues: CASSQDFTSGSGDEQFF. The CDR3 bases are TGCGCCAGCAGCCAAGATTTTACGAGCGGGAGTGGCGATGAGCAGTTCTTC.

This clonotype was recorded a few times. The CDR3 region has the DNA TGTGCCAGCTCCCCCAGGGAGGGTGAGCAGTTCTTC. This encodes CASSPREGEQFF. V usage is TRBV18 and J usage is TRBJ2-1; 7 bases line up with TRBD2. Germline trimming cut 6 bases from V and 9 bases from J; bases unmatched to any gene: 5. CDR3 length equals 12 residues. Germline V gene data show CDR1 as KGHSH and CDR2 as LQKENI.

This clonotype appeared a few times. The CDR3 region is CASTVGPTGNTIYF. The CDR3 region has the DNA TGTGCCAGCACCGTCGGACCAACTGGAAACACCATATATTTT. The chain employs TRBV11-3 and TRBJ1-3; D remains ambiguous. Germline CDR1 and CDR2: SGHNT and YENEEA. V was trimmed by 7 bases and J by 2 bases, leaving 12 bases between them. The CDR3 extends over 14 amino acids.

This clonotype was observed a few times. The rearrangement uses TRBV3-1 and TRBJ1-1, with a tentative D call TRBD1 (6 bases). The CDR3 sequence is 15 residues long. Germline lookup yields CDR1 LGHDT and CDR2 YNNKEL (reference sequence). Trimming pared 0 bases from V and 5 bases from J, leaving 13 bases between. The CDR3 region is CASSQDPGGRTEAFF. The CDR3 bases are TGTGCCAGCAGCCAAGACCCGGGGGGCAGGACTGAAGCTTTCTTT.

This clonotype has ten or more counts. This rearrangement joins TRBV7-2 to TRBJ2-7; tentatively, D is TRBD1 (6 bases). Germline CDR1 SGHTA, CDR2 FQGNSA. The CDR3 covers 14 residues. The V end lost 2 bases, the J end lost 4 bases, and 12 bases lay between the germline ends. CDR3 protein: CASSLQGIAYEQYF. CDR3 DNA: TGTGCCAGCAGCTTACAGGGGATTGCGTACGAGCAGTACTTC.

The CDR3 region is CASSYGHGTSGSPREQFF. CDR3 DNA sequence: TGTGCCAGCAGTTATGGCCATGGGACTAGCGGGAGTCCTCGTGAGCAGTTCTTC. The V and J genes are TRBV6-2 or TRBV6-3 and TRBJ2-1, with 14 bases fitting TRBD2. This CDR3 is built from 18 residues. Germline loops: CDR1 MNHEY, CDR2 SVGEGT. The trim removed 3 bases at V and 9 bases at J, leaving 13 bases unmatched.

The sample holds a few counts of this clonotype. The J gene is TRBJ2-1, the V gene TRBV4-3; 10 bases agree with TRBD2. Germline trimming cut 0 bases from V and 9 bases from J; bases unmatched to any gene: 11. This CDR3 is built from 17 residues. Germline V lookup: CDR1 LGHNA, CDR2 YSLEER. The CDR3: CASSQDHGSGRASEQFF. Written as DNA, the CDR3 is TGCGCCAGCAGCCAAGATCACGGAAGCGGGAGGGCCTCTGAGCAGTTCTTC.

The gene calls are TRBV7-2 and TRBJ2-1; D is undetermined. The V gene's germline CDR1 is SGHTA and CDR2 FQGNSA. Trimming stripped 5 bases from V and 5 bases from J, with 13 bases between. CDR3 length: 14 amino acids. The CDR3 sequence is CASSGLRSHNEQFF. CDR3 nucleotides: TGTGCCAGCAGCGGCCTTAGGAGTCACAATGAGCAGTTCTTC.

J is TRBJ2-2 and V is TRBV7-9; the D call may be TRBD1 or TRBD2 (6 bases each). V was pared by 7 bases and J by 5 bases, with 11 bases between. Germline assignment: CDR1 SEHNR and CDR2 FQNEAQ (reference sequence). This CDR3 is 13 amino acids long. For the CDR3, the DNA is TGTGCCAGCACCAAAGGGGGGACCGGGGAGCTGTTTTTT. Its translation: CASTKGGTGELFF.

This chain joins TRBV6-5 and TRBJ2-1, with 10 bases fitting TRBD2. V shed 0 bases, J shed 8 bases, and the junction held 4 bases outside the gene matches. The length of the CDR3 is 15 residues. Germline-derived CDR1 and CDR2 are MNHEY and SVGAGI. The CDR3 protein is CASSYSLAGGDEQFF. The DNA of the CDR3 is TGTGCCAGCAGTTACTCGTTAGCGGGAGGCGATGAGCAGTTCTTC.

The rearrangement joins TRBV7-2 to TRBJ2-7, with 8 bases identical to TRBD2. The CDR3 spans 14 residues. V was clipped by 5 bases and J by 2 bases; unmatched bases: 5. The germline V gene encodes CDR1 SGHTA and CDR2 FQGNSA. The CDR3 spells CASSKGLAAYEQYV. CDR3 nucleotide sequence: TGTGCCAGCAGCAAAGGACTAGCTGCCTACGAGCAGTACGTC.

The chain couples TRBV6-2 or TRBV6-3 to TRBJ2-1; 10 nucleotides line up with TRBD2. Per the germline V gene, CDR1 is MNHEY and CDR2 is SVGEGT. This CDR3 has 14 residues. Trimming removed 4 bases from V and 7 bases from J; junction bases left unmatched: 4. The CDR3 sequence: CASSFSGRRNEQFF. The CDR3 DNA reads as TGTGCCAGCAGTTTTAGCGGGAGGAGGAATGAGCAGTTCTTC.

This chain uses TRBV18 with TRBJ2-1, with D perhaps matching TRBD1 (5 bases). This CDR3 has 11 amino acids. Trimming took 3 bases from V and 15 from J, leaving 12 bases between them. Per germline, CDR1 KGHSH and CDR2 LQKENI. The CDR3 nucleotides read TGTGCCAGCTCACCGGGGCAGATGGCGTTCTTC. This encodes CASSPGQMAFF.

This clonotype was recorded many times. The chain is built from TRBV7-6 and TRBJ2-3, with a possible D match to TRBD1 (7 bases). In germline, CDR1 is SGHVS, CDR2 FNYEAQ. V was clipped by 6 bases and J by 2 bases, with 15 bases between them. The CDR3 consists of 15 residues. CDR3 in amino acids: CASRPGGGITDTQYF. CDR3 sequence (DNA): TGTGCCAGCAGACCAGGGGGAGGAATCACAGATACGCAGTATTTT.

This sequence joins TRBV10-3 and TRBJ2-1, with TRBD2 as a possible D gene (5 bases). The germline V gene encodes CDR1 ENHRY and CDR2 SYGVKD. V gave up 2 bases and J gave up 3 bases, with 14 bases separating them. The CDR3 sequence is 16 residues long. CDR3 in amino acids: CAISEGDVLVYNEQFF. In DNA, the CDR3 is TGTGCCATCAGTGAGGGGGATGTACTAGTCTACAATGAGCAGTTCTTC.

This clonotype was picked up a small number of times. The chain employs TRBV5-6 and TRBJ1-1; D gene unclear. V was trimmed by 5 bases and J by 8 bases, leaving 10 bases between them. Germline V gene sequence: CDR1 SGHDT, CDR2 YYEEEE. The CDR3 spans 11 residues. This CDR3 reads CASSANREAFF. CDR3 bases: TGTGCCAGCAGTGCGAATAGGGAAGCTTTCTTT.

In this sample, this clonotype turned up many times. The CDR3 nucleotides read TGTGCCAGCGGTCGTCGAGCGGGGGGTAGCTCCTACGAGCAGTACTTC. Its protein product is CASGRRAGGSSYEQYF. The J gene is TRBJ2-7, the V gene TRBV7-2; 9 bases fit TRBD2. This CDR3 region has 16 residues. The V gene end was trimmed by 8 bases and the J gene end by 0 bases; junction bases not matched to a gene: 11. Germline CDR1 SGHTA, CDR2 FQGNSA. Using reference TRBV7-2 and TRBJ2-7 for the parts outside the CDR3, the full variable domain is GAGVSQSPSNKVTEKGKDVELRCDPISGHTALYWYRQSLGQGLEFLIYFQGNSAPDKSGLPSDRFSAERTGGSVSTLTIQRTQQEDSAVYLCASGRRAGGSSYEQYFGPGTRLTVT.

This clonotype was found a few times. The CDR3 DNA is TGTGCCAGTAGTATAGGGGGCTTGAACACTGAAGCTTTCTTT. Translation: CASSIGGLNTEAFF. The V and J genes are TRBV19 and TRBJ1-1, with a tentative D call TRBD1 (5 bases). This CDR3 has 14 amino acids. Trimming took off 1 base at V and 0 bases at J, with 6 bases between the two ends. Looked up from germline, CDR1 is LNHDA and CDR2 is SQIVND (reference sequence).

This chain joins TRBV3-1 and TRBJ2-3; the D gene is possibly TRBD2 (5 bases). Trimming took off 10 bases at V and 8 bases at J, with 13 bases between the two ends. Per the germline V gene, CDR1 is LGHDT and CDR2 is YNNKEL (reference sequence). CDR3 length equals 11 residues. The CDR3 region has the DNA TGTGCCACCGATCTACGGGGTACGCAGTATTTT. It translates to CATDLRGTQYF.

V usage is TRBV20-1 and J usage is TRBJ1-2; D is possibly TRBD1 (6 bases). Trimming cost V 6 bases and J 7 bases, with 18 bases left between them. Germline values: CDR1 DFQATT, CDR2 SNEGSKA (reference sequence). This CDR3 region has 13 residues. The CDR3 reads CSALSGTYPGYTF. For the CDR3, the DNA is TGCAGTGCCCTCTCCGGGACATACCCTGGCTACACCTTC.

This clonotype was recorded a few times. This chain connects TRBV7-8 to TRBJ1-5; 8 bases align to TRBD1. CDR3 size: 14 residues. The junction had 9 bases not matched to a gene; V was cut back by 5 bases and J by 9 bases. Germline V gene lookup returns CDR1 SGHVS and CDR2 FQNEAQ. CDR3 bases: TGTGCCAGCAGCGACAGGGGTCTAATTGGGCCCCAGCATTTT. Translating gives CASSDRGLIGPQHF.